Below, 6 T cell receptor beta chains from the same sample are listed, as sequenced in a study. TCRdb passed the RT-PCR reads through MiXCR, listing each CDR3 protein once. The table lists about 680,000 distinct CDR3 sequences, around 14% of them singletons. Material: memory CD4+ T cells from blood. Receptor source: a female donor in good health, serving as a healthy control.

The V and J genes are TRBV6-6 and TRBJ2-2, with D unresolved. CDR3 length: 15 residues. V lost 3 bases to trimming and J lost 4 bases, with 12 bases between them. Germline loops: CDR1 MNHNY, CDR2 SVGAGI (reference sequence). The DNA of the CDR3 is TGTGCCAGCAGTTATAGAACTACCCTCACCGGGGAGCTGTTTTTT. Its protein is CASSYRTTLTGELFF.

The chain recombines TRBV7-8 with TRBJ1-1, with D unresolved. In germline, CDR1 is SGHVS, CDR2 FQNEAQ. V was pared by 2 bases and J by 5 bases, with 15 bases between. The CDR3 is 15 residues long. CDR3 sequence reads: CASSLHTALGTEAFF. CDR3 nucleotide sequence: TGTGCCAGCAGCTTACATACAGCTTTGGGTACTGAAGCTTTCTTT.

This clonotype was seen many times. The genes are TRBV10-2 and TRBJ1-2; D gene uncertain. Between the trimmed V and J ends, which lost 7 bases and 1 base, there was a span of 19 bases. CDR3 size: 16 residues. The germline CDR1 and CDR2 sequences are WSHSY and SAAADI. In nucleotides, the CDR3 is TGCGCCAGCATTGACCGGCCCGGATCCGTTAACTATGGCTACACCTTC. Its translation: CASIDRPGSVNYGYTF.

This chain links TRBV7-2 with TRBJ2-3, with D hard to call. The germline gives CDR1 SGHTA, CDR2 FQGNSA. V was cut by 5 bases and J by 4 bases, with 10 bases left in between. This CDR3 is built from 13 residues. The CDR3 spells CASSAAAADTQYF. The DNA of the CDR3 is TGTGCCAGCAGCGCGGCAGCAGCAGATACGCAGTATTTT. Full variable domain (missing parts from reference TRBV7-2 and TRBJ2-3): GAGVSQSPSNKVTEKGKDVELRCDPISGHTALYWYRQSLGQGLEFLIYFQGNSAPDKSGLPSDRFSAERTGGSVSTLTIQRTQQEDSAVYLCASSAAAADTQYFGPGTRLTVL.

The table lists this clonotype with a few counts. The chain joins TRBV11-1 to TRBJ2-7; the D is unclear. Trimming left V 7 bases short and J 1 base short, with 11 bases between. Germline assignment: CDR1 SGHAT and CDR2 FQDESV (reference sequence). The CDR3 is 13 residues long. DNA for the CDR3: TGTGCCAGCACCTCTGACGTGTCCTACGAGCAGTACTTC. Its protein product is CASTSDVSYEQYF.

This clonotype was found a few times. Here the CDR3 DNA reads TGTGCCAGGGGGATTGGACAGGAAGCTGAAGCTTTCTTT. It encodes CARGIGQEAEAFF. The chain carries TRBV9 and TRBJ1-1; TRBD1 aligns across 7 bases. Germline V CDR1 and CDR2: SGDLS, YYNGEE. The J segment lost 6 bases and the V segment lost 8 bases, leaving 10 bases of the junction unmatched. The length of the CDR3 is 13 residues.